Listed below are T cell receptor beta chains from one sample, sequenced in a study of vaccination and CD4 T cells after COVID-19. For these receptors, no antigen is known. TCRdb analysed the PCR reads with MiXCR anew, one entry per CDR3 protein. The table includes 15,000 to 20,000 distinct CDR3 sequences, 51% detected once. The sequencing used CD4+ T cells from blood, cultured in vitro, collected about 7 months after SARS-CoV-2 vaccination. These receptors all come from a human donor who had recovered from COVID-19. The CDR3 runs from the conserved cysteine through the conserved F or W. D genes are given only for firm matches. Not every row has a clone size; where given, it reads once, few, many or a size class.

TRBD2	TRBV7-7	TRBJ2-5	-	TGTGCTAGCAGCCGTTATGGGACTAGCGGGGCCCAAGAGACCCAGTACTTC	CASSRYGTSGAQETQYF
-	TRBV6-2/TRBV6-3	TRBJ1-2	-	TGTGCCAGCAGTTACCAGGGGTATGGCTACACCTTC	CASSYQGYGYTF
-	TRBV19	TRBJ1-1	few	TGTGCCAGTAGTATTGTTGTGAACACTGAAGCTTTCTTT	CASSIVVNTEAFF
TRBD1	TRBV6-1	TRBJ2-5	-	TGTGCCAGCAGATCCCGACAGGGGGCAGGGGAGACCCAGTACTTC	CASRSRQGAGETQYF
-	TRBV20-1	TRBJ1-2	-	TGCAGTGCTAGAGATCCCAGGGCAGGTGGCTACACCTTC	CSARDPRAGGYTF
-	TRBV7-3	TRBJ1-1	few	TGTGCCAGCAGCTTACGTGGGGACGACACTGAAGCTTTCTTT	CASSLRGDDTEAFF
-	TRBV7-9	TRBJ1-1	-	TGTGCCAGCAGCTCTGACATGAACACTGAAGCTTTCTTT	CASSSDMNTEAFF
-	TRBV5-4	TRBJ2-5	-	TGTGCCAGCAGCTTTGGAGGGTACCAAGAGACCCAGTACTTC	CASSFGGYQETQYF
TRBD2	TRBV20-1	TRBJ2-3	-	TGCAGTGCGTGGGCGGGGGGTACTAGCACAGATACGCAGTATTTT	CSAWAGGTSTDTQYF
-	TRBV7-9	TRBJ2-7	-	TGTGCCAGCAGCTTTCTGTCAGGGGCAGGGGAGCAGTACTTC	CASSFLSGAGEQYF
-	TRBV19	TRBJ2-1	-	TGTGCCAGTAGGGACGACCCTACCCTCGATGAGCAGTTCTTC	CASRDDPTLDEQFF
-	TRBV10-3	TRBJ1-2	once	TGTGCCGCCAGGGACCTTGACTATGGCTACACCTTC	CAARDLDYGYTF
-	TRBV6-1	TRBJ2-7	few	TGTGCCAGCAGTGTTAGGGACCACCCCACCTACGAGCAGTACTTC	CASSVRDHPTYEQYF
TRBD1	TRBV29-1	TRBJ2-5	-	TGCAGCGCCAAAGACAGGGGGAGAGAGACCCAGTACTTC	CSAKDRGRETQYF
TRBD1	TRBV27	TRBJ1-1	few	TGTGCCAGCAGTGACAGGGTAGGCACTGAAGCTTTCTTT	CASSDRVGTEAFF
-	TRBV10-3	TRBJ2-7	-	TGTGCCATCAGTGTTGTGGGGGTAAACACTCTCTACGAGCAGTACTTC	CAISVVGVNTLYEQYF
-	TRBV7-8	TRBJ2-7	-	TGTGCCAGCAGCTTCGGGACACGGGGTTCCTACGAGCAGTACTTC	CASSFGTRGSYEQYF
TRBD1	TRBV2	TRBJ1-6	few	TGTGCCAGCGGGGACAGGGGGTATAATTCACCCCTCCACTTT	CASGDRGYNSPLHF
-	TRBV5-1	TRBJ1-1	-	TGCGCCAGCAGCCCCTTGACCGGGAACACTGAAGCTTTCTTT	CASSPLTGNTEAFF
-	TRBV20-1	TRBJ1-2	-	TGCAGTGCTAACCCCAGAGTTAACTATGGCTACACCTTC	CSANPRVNYGYTF
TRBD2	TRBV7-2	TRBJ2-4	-	TGTGCCAGCAGCTTCGGGGGGGCCAAAAACATTCAGTACTTC	CASSFGGAKNIQYF
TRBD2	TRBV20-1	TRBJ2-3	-	TGCAGTGCTAGATACCGAATCCGGGGACTAGCAGTAGATACGCAGTATTTT	CSARYRIRGLAVDTQYF
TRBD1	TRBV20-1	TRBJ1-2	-	TGCAGTGCGTGGGACAGGGAAGGCTACACCTTC	CSAWDREGYTF
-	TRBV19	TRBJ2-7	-	TGCGCCAGCAGCATCCAGCACTCCTACGAGCAGTACTTC	CASSIQHSYEQYF
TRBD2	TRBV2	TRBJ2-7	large	TGTGCCAGCACCCCAGATCTAGCGGGGGGGCTCTACGAGCAGTACTTC	CASTPDLAGGLYEQYF
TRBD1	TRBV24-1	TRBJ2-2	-	TGTGCCACCAGTGATTCCGGGACAGGGGGTACGAACACCGGGGAGCTGTTTTTT	CATSDSGTGGTNTGELFF
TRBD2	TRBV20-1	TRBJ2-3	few	TGCAGTGCTAGAGGGACTAGCGGGCTAGATACGCAGTATTTT	CSARGTSGLDTQYF
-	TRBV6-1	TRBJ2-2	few	TGTGCCAGCAGTGAATCTGCGCTGTCAGGGAACACCGGGGAGCTGTTTTTT	CASSESALSGNTGELFF
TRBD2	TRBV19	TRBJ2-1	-	TGTGCCAGTAGTACTAGCGGCCTTTCCAATGAGCAGTTCTTC	CASSTSGLSNEQFF
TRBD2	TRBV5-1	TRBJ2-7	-	TGCGCCAGCAGCGGAGCGGGGCGCTACGAGCAGTACTTC	CASSGAGRYEQYF
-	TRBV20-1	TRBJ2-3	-	TGCAGTGCTAGTGGGCTAGTGAGAGATACGCAGTATTTT	CSASGLVRDTQYF
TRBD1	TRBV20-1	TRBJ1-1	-	TGCAGTGCTAGAGCTGCAGGGGGTGGGAACACTGAAGCTTTCTTT	CSARAAGGGNTEAFF
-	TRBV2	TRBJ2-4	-	TGTGCCAGCAGTGAACGACAGATCGGAAACATTCAGTACTTC	CASSERQIGNIQYF
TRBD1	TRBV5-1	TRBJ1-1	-	TGCGCCAGCAGCTTGGCACAGGGGGGCACTGAAGCTTTCTTT	CASSLAQGGTEAFF
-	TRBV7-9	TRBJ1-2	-	TGTGCCAGCAGCCCCCGACGGGAACGATATAACTATGGCTACACCTTC	CASSPRRERYNYGYTF
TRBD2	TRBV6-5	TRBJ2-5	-	TGTGCCAGCAGTTACACGGGACTAGCGGGACGTGAGACCCAGTACTTC	CASSYTGLAGRETQYF
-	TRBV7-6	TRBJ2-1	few	TGTGCCAGCAGCTTAGCGGCCGGGACACCCGGTTTCTTC	CASSLAAGTPGFF
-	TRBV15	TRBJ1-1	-	TGTGCCACCAGCAGGAGAGAGGCGGTGATGAACACTGAAGCTTTCTTT	CATSRREAVMNTEAFF
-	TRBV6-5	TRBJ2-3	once	TGTGCCAGCAGTTTGGGCAAGCGGAGCACAGATACGCAGTATTTT	CASSLGKRSTDTQYF
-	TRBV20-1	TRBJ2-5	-	TGCAGTGCTAGAGATAGTTCCGGGGACGAGACCCAGTACTTC	CSARDSSGDETQYF
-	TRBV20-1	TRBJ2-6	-	TGCAGTGCTAGAGGGGGACCGTGGGGTTCTGACTCTGGGGCCAACGTCCTGACTTTC	CSARGGPWGSDSGANVLTF
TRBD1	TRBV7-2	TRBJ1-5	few	TGTGCCAGCAGCTTAAGACAGGGTGGACAGCCCCAGCATTTT	CASSLRQGGQPQHF
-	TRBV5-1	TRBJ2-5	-	TGCGCCAGCAGCTTGGGACCGCAATCGAGGGAGACCCAGTACTTC	CASSLGPQSRETQYF
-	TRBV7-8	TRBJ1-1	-	TGTGCCAGCAGCCCCTCTCGGGGTACTGAAGCTTTCTTT	CASSPSRGTEAFF
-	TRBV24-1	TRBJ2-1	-	TGTGCCACCAGCGACGGACGGGATAATCACAATGAGCAGTTCTTC	CATSDGRDNHNEQFF
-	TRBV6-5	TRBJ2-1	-	TGTGCCAGCAGTTACTCCGGGACCGGATACAATGAGCAGTTCTTC	CASSYSGTGYNEQFF
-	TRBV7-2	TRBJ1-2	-	TGTGCCAGCAGCCCTGTAGCAGGGGACTATGGCTACACCTTC	CASSPVAGDYGYTF
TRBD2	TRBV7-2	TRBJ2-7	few	TGTGCCAGCAGCTGGGCGTCGTTGCAAGCGGGGGTAATTTACGAGCAGTACTTC	CASSWASLQAGVIYEQYF
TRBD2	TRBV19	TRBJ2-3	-	TGTGCCAGTAAGACTAGCGGGGGGACAGATACGCAGTATTTT	CASKTSGGTDTQYF
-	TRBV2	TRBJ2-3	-	TGTGCCAGCAGTGGGCGACAAAGCACAGATACGCAGTATTTT	CASSGRQSTDTQYF
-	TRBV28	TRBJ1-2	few	TGTGCCAGCACTACTCCCCGGGCAGGAGTTAACTATGGCTACACCTTC	CASTTPRAGVNYGYTF
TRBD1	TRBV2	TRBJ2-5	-	TGTGCCAGCCGGGACAGTACTAACCAAGAGACCCAGTACTTC	CASRDSTNQETQYF